What follows are 30 T cell receptor beta chains derived from one specimen sequenced in a study of blood T cell repertoires in COVID-19. TCRdb's table, derived via immunoSEQ multiplex PCR, lists solely in-frame clones and lacks some. This repertoire shows about 130,000 clones, around 73% found once; its top ten account for less than 7.5%. Material: PBMCs or T cells enriched from blood (not recorded which). Receptors originate from a woman aged 45-65 years who had recovered from COVID-19.

The chain carries TRBV6-4 and TRBJ1-2; D may be TRBD1 (6 bases). The CDR3 has 14 residues. Germline assignment: CDR1 MRHNA and CDR2 SNTAGT. With 2 bases removed from V and 4 bases from J, the gap between germline ends came to 11 bases. CDR3 loop: CASSDGQGSYGYTF. The CDR3 coding sequence is TGTGCCAGCAGTGACGGTCAGGGGAGCTATGGCTACACCTTC.

The rearrangement uses TRBV5-1 and TRBJ2-7, with a weak D call TRBD2 (5 bases). Deletions cut 4 bases from V and 2 bases from J, with 10 bases between. Per the germline V gene, CDR1 is SGHRS and CDR2 is YFSETQ. The CDR3 has 13 amino acids. CDR3 sequence (DNA): TGCGCCAGCAGCCCCATCGGGACCTACGAGCAGTACTTC. Translation gives CASSPIGTYEQYF.

The rearrangement uses TRBV7-2 and TRBJ2-7; tentative D call: TRBD2 (5 bases). Germline CDR1 and CDR2: SGHTA and FQGNSA. This CDR3 comprises 15 residues. Trimming left V 0 bases short and J 2 bases short, with 11 bases between. In DNA form, the CDR3 reads TGTGCCAGCAGCTTAGCCAGGACTCCTCCCTACGAGCAGTACTTC. It encodes CASSLARTPPYEQYF.

The V call is TRBV4-1, the J call TRBJ1-4; TRBD1 agrees at 7 bases. The ends lost 0 bases at V and 3 bases at J; junction bases unmatched: 7. CDR3 length: 17 amino acids. Germline values: CDR1 MGHRA, CDR2 YSYEKL. The CDR3 nucleotides are TGCGCCAGCAGCCAAGAGCAGGGGGTGTCGTCTAATGAAAAACTGTTTTTT. Translation gives CASSQEQGVSSNEKLFF.

This clone was seen just once. This chain joins TRBV24-1 and TRBJ2-3; D unresolved. CDR1 and CDR2 (germline): KGHDR, SFDVKD. The CDR3 is 13 amino acids. Trimming left V 5 bases short and J 2 bases short, with 7 bases between. The CDR3 sequence is CATSAGSTDTQYF. The CDR3 bases are TGTGCCACCAGTGCCGGGTCCACAGATACGCAGTATTTT.

This CDR3 reads CASSDTGIQPQHF. In DNA, the CDR3 is TGTGCCAGCAGTGATACGGGAATTCAGCCCCAGCATTTT. The chain combines TRBV2 with TRBJ1-5; D gene uncertain. This CDR3 is 13 amino acids long. CDR1 is SNHLY and CDR2 is FYNNEI in the germline V gene. Trimming pared 3 bases from V and 6 bases from J, leaving 9 bases between.

The chain is built from TRBV28 and TRBJ2-7; D unclear. This CDR3 has 14 residues. Trimming shortened V by 2 bases and J by 6 bases, and 14 bases separated the two germline ends. CDR1 and CDR2 (germline): MDHEN, SYDVKM. The CDR3 spells CASSLLSTSGEQYF. CDR3 DNA sequence: TGTGCCAGCAGTTTACTTAGTACCTCAGGCGAGCAGTACTTC. The full variable domain, its missing parts supplied by reference TRBV28 and TRBJ2-7, is DVKVTQSSRYLVKRTGEKVFLECVQDMDHENMFWYRQDPGLGLRLIYFSYDVKMKEKGDIPEGYSVSREKKERFSLILESASTNQTSMYLCASSLLSTSGEQYFGPGTRLTVT.

This rearrangement joins TRBV5-1 to TRBJ1-4; maybe TRBD1 (5 bases). V was shortened by 7 bases and J by 0 bases, with 10 bases between the two germline ends. This CDR3 is 14 amino acids long. Germline V gene sequence: CDR1 SGHRS, CDR2 YFSETQ. CDR3 DNA sequence: TGCGCCAGCTCCGAGACAGCAACTAATGAAAAACTGTTTTTT. This gives the protein CASSETATNEKLFF.

CDR3 amino acids: CASSLTANYGYTF. The CDR3 DNA reads TGTGCCAGCAGCCTGACAGCTAACTATGGCTACACCTTC. This chain connects TRBV7-2 to TRBJ1-2; TRBD1 might be the D (5 bases). The CDR3 has 13 amino acids. Between the trimmed V and J ends, which lost 5 bases and 0 bases, there was a span of 7 bases. The germline gives CDR1 SGHTA, CDR2 FQGNSA.

This chain connects TRBV4-1 to TRBJ2-5; possible D gene TRBD1, 6 bases. CDR3 length equals 15 residues. Germline lookup yields CDR1 MGHRA and CDR2 YSYEKL. Trimming stripped 4 bases from V and 1 base from J, with 13 bases between. CDR3 nucleotide sequence: TGCGCCAGCAGCCGCGTATCCAGGGGCCAAGAGACCCAGTACTTC. This encodes CASSRVSRGQETQYF.

The rearrangement links TRBV3-1 (or the pseudogene TRBV3-2) to TRBJ1-6; D gene ambiguous. Between the trimmed V and J ends, which lost 0 bases and 9 bases, there was a span of 18 bases. CDR3 size: 17 residues. Germline CDR1 is LGHDT and CDR2 is YNNKEL (reference sequence). As DNA, the CDR3 is TGTGCCAGCAGCCAAGAAGGAGACTCCCGGTGGAGTTCACCCCTCCACTTT. This codes for CASSQEGDSRWSSPLHF.

The gene calls are TRBV5-6 and TRBJ2-3; D is unresolved. This CDR3 has 15 amino acids. Germline V CDR1 and CDR2: SGHDT, YYEEEE. Trimming took off 0 bases at V and 0 bases at J, with 8 bases between the two ends. The CDR3 is CASSLVSSSTDTQYF. As DNA, the CDR3 is TGTGCCAGCAGCTTGGTTAGCAGTAGCACAGATACGCAGTATTTT.

V and J are TRBV6-5 and TRBJ2-7; 9 nucleotides line up with TRBD2. V was pared by 2 bases and J by 7 bases, with 12 bases of the junction left unmatched. Germline V lookup: CDR1 MNHEY, CDR2 SVGAGI. The length of the CDR3 is 16 residues. In DNA, the CDR3 is TGTGCCAGCAGTTACCACGGCGGCGGGGGGGCGAGGGAGCAGTACTTC. It is translated as CASSYHGGGGAREQYF.

The chain couples TRBV27 to TRBJ2-3; 10 bases match TRBD2. The CDR3 sequence is 15 residues long. The V segment lost 4 bases and the J segment 2 bases; nucleotides outside the gene matches: 3. Germline CDR1 and CDR2: MNHEY and SMNVEV (reference sequence). The CDR3 region has the DNA TGTGCCAGCAGTTCCGGACTAGCGGCCACAGATACGCAGTATTTT. It yields the protein CASSSGLAATDTQYF.

This CDR3 is CASSLDRGMEKPQHF. CDR3 DNA sequence: TGTGCCAGCAGCTTGGACAGGGGCATGGAGAAGCCCCAGCATTTT. The chain couples TRBV7-2 to TRBJ1-5; TRBD1 matches 9 bases. Germline loops: CDR1 SGHTA, CDR2 FQGNSA. Unmatched junction bases numbered 8, after V lost 3 bases and J lost 8 bases. CDR3 length equals 15 residues.

The rearrangement joins TRBV24-1 to TRBJ1-3; possible D gene TRBD1, 5 bases. With 6 bases removed from V and 6 bases from J, the gap between germline ends came to 11 bases. The CDR3 runs to 13 residues. Per germline, CDR1 KGHDR and CDR2 SFDVKD. CDR3 DNA sequence: TGTGCCACCAGTCGGCAGGGTGAAAACACCATATATTTT. Protein sequence: CATSRQGENTIYF.

This clone was detected a few times. The chain combines TRBV20-1 with TRBJ1-1; D unclear. The V and J ends lost 1 base and 8 bases respectively, with 8 bases between them. CDR3 length: 11 amino acids. The germline V gene encodes CDR1 DFQATT and CDR2 SNEGSKA (reference sequence). The CDR3 DNA follows: TGCAGTGCTAGAGTAGAGCTGGAAGCTTTCTTT. As protein: CSARVELEAFF.

The chain couples TRBV28 to TRBJ1-6; D is uncertain. The CDR3 has 17 residues. V gave up 6 bases and J gave up 2 bases, with 17 bases separating them. Per the germline V gene, CDR1 is MDHEN and CDR2 is SYDVKM. CDR3 residues: CASRVIAEPPYNSPLHF. CDR3 sequence (DNA): TGTGCCAGCAGGGTTATTGCCGAGCCCCCCTATAATTCACCCCTCCACTTT. Filled out from reference TRBV28 and TRBJ1-6, the complete variable domain reads DVKVTQSSRYLVKRTGEKVFLECVQDMDHENMFWYRQDPGLGLRLIYFSYDVKMKEKGDIPEGYSVSREKKERFSLILESASTNQTSMYLCASRVIAEPPYNSPLHFGNGTRLTVT.

CDR3 sequence (DNA): TGTGCCAGCAGCTCGCGCGGGAGCGGGGGGCCGGGGACCGGGGAGCTGTTTTTT. Translated, it gives CASSSRGSGGPGTGELFF. V gene TRBV7-2 combines with J gene TRBJ2-2, with 9 bases lining up with TRBD2. The V gene end was trimmed by 4 bases and the J gene end by 5 bases; junction bases not matched to a gene: 14. The CDR3 consists of 18 residues. CDR1 is SGHTA, CDR2 FQGNSA, per germline.

The chain employs TRBV5-4 and TRBJ1-3; the match to TRBD1 covers 10 bases. Germline CDR1 SGHNT, CDR2 YYREEE (reference sequence). The CDR3 totals 15 residues. J lost 1 base, V lost 4 bases, and 2 bases had no gene match. The CDR3 here is CASSRQGASGNTIYF. Written as DNA, the CDR3 is TGTGCCAGCAGCCGACAGGGGGCGTCTGGAAACACCATATATTTT.

This sequence joins TRBV11-1 and TRBJ2-5; TRBD2 agrees at 8 bases. Losses at the gene ends were 4 bases for V and 4 bases for J; bases not matched to a gene: 8. This CDR3 has 15 amino acids. CDR1 SGHAT and CDR2 FQDESV come from the germline V gene (reference sequence). The CDR3: CASSSSGRGGETQYF. DNA for the CDR3: TGTGCCAGCAGCTCAAGCGGACGGGGGGGAGAGACCCAGTACTTC.

The V gene is TRBV7-9, the J gene TRBJ2-2; D might be TRBD1 (5 bases). Trimming stripped 5 bases from V and 3 bases from J, with 7 bases between. The CDR3 covers 13 residues. Germline V gene data show CDR1 as SEHNR and CDR2 as FQNEAQ (reference sequence). The CDR3 protein is CASSPRDTGELFF. The DNA of the CDR3 is TGTGCCAGCAGCCCCAGGGACACCGGGGAGCTGTTTTTT.

This clone was recorded many times. The chain uses TRBV6-4 and TRBJ2-3; 10 positions agree with TRBD2. Germline assignment: CDR1 MRHNA and CDR2 SNTAGT. CDR3 size: 15 residues. The trim removed 2 bases at V and 4 bases at J, leaving 3 bases unmatched. The CDR3 loop is CASSDPSGGADTQYF. The DNA for the CDR3 is TGTGCCAGCAGTGACCCTAGCGGGGGCGCAGATACGCAGTATTTT.

The chain recombines TRBV10-3 with TRBJ1-1; 9 nucleotides match TRBD1. The germline V gene encodes CDR1 ENHRY and CDR2 SYGVKD. This CDR3 spans 13 amino acids. Trimming cost V 5 bases and J 4 bases; bases outside gene matches: 2. CDR3: CAISKGQGTEAFF. CDR3 sequence (DNA): TGTGCCATCAGTAAGGGACAGGGCACTGAAGCTTTCTTT.

The V gene is TRBV4-1, the J gene TRBJ2-7, with TRBD2 matching 8 bases. CDR3 size: 17 residues. Germline V gene lookup returns CDR1 MGHRA and CDR2 YSYEKL. Losses at the gene ends were 0 bases for V and 2 bases for J; bases not matched to a gene: 9. The CDR3 DNA reads TGCGCCAGCAGCCAAGATGAAAAGGGTAGCGGGGCCTACGAGCAGTACTTC. The encoded protein is CASSQDEKGSGAYEQYF.

CDR3 in DNA: TGCAGCGTTAGGACAGGGACAACTGAAAAACTGTTTTTT. Encoded protein: CSVRTGTTEKLFF. The chain carries TRBV29-1 and TRBJ1-4, with TRBD1 matching 8 bases. Trimming removed 5 bases from V and 7 bases from J; junction bases left unmatched: 6. The CDR3 has 13 amino acids. Germline values: CDR1 SQVTM, CDR2 ANQGSEA.

The genes are TRBV7-9 and TRBJ1-2; 7 bases agree with TRBD1. The CDR3 length is 16 residues. Germline assignment: CDR1 SEHNR and CDR2 FQNEAQ (reference sequence). J lost 3 bases, V lost 3 bases, and 10 bases had no gene match. CDR3 in amino acids: CASSFGERQGHYGYTF. The CDR3 DNA reads as TGTGCCAGCAGCTTCGGAGAGAGACAGGGACACTATGGCTACACCTTC.

This clone came up a few times. V is TRBV7-9 and J is TRBJ2-7, with 7 bases lining up with TRBD1. The CDR3 runs to 12 residues. The V gene end was trimmed by 4 bases and the J gene end by 5 bases; junction bases not matched to a gene: 2. The V gene's germline CDR1 is SEHNR and CDR2 FQNEAQ (reference sequence). The CDR3 nucleotides read TGTGCCAGCAGCTATACAGGGGACGAGCAGTACGTC. This translates into CASSYTGDEQYV.

This chain joins TRBV7-9 and TRBJ2-5; the D is unclear. V lost 0 bases and J 7 bases, leaving 9 bases between the germline ends. The CDR3 is 13 residues long. Per germline, CDR1 SEHNR and CDR2 FQNEAQ (reference sequence). Written as DNA, the CDR3 is TGTGCCAGCAGCTTAGCCAGTCAATGGACCCAGTACTTC. It specifies CASSLASQWTQYF.

This clone was observed once. This rearrangement joins TRBV19 to TRBJ1-2; D is unclear. The ends were cut back, 5 bases at V and 2 bases at J, with 15 bases in the middle. CDR3 length: 15 residues. Germline V gene sequence: CDR1 LNHDA, CDR2 SQIVND (reference sequence). CDR3 nucleotide sequence: TGTGCCAGTAGTCCCTCGGGAGGGTCCAACTATGGCTACACCTTC. This codes for CASSPSGGSNYGYTF.